Reported below is one T cell receptor (beta chain). Its cognate antigen is unknown. Deletions cut 4 bases from V and 2 bases from J, with 11 bases between. CDR1 and CDR2 from the germline V gene are SGHTA and FQGNSA. The CDR3 is 14 amino acids. This entry comes from a study of cytomegalovirus exposure and HLA in healthy donors. About the study: The roughly 660 first-cohort repertoires shared a platform with the 120 or so validation repertoires, as reported in a later analysis.

The donors were in the 120-subject validation cohort, distinct from the roughly 670-subject first cohort. TCRdb's table, derived via immunoSEQ multiplex PCR, lists solely in-frame clones and lacks some. Among about 50,000 clones, 90% to 95% were seen once, and the ten largest hold roughly 1.2%. Regarding the study as a whole: Usually a TCR sequence was rare, but some public TCRs were found in many donors. The tendency of first-cohort TCR clusters to co-occur in the roughly 120 validation repertoires was identified by a subsequent analysis.

V gene TRBV7-2 combines with J gene TRBJ1-1; maybe TRBD1 (6 bases). This TCR derives from a man aged 18 to 29 in good health and CMV-seronegative. The sequencing input was PBMCs. The CDR3 reads CASSSQGINTEAFF. In DNA, the CDR3 is TGTGCCAGCAGCTCGCAGGGGATTAACACTGAAGCTTTCTTT. The full variable domain, its missing parts supplied by reference TRBV7-2 and TRBJ1-1, is GAGVSQSPSNKVTEKGKDVELRCDPISGHTALYWYRQSLGQGLEFLIYFQGNSAPDKSGLPSDRFSAERTGGSVSTLTIQRTQQEDSAVYLCASSSQGINTEAFFGQGTRLTVV.